The T cell receptor beta chain under discussion was sequenced for a study of cytomegalovirus exposure and HLA in healthy donors. Study summary: Unique TCRs numbering roughly 85 million, obtained from HLA-typed donors, made up an early data release.

Notes on this clone: Its antigen is undetermined.

General study results and limits: Presence/absence analyses rested on an assumption that sequencing depth was roughly uniform across donors. Prior analysis indicated that the majority of TCR beta V segments exhibited productivity approximately 90% or approximately 30% of the time.

The CDR3 has 13 amino acids. Trimming stripped 0 bases from V and 5 bases from J, with 8 bases between. Germline V CDR1 and CDR2: SGHRS, YFSETQ. A multiplex PCR was run with 60 Vbeta primers and 13 Jbeta primers. Method: immunoSEQ multiplex PCR; TCRdb's copy keeps in-frame clones and lacks some. The sample lists some 200,000 clones; about 80% were seen once. The chain combines TRBV5-1 with TRBJ1-1, with D tentatively TRBD1 (6 bases). The sample consisted of PBMCs. This TCR was sampled from a girl under 18 in good health and CMV-seronegative. The CDR3 spells CASSLEGGTEAFF. In DNA form, the CDR3 reads TGCGCCAGCAGCTTGGAGGGGGGGACTGAAGCTTTCTTT.